This T cell receptor beta chain was profiled in a study of blood T cell repertoires in COVID-19. Overall study context: The United States, Italy and Spain were the sources of the acute and convalescent COVID-19 samples. Sources were T cells, B-cell-depleted T cells, or PBMCs; the material itself was cDNA or gDNA.

V was pared by 5 bases and J by 2 bases, with 13 bases between. The CDR3 contains 15 residues. Per the germline V gene, CDR1 is LNHDA and CDR2 is SQIVND (reference sequence). Seattle researchers signed up patients amid active infection and tracked them longitudinally. Original methodology: Amplifying reference gene primers gave estimates of nucleated cell counts. The protocol was immunoSEQ multiplex PCR, while the TCRdb copy is restricted to in-frame clones and leaves out a portion. D and trimming were read from the DNA, whereas the V and J calls and clone size are those reported in that table. The table records roughly 200,000 clones, roughly 84% of them present only once.

The sample comprised peripheral blood. The clonotype comes from a woman aged 80 or over with COVID-19, enrolled during active disease. The chain carries TRBV19 and TRBJ1-5; D is unresolved. DNA for the CDR3: TGTGCCAGTAGTCCCCCTCTTAGAGGCAATCAGCCCCAGCATTTT. It specifies CASSPPLRGNQPQHF.